One sample yielded the 14 T cell receptor beta chains listed below, sequenced in a study of blood T cell repertoires in COVID-19. Repertoires were generated with immunoSEQ multiplex PCR, while TCRdb's copy carries only in-frame clones and drops some. The sample lists roughly 130,000 clones; 87% were seen once. Source material: peripheral blood. These receptor sequences come from a woman aged 55-75 years with acute or convalescent COVID-19.

The V and J genes are TRBV5-8 and TRBJ1-2, with 9 positions matching TRBD1. Unmatched junction bases numbered 5, after V lost 1 base and J lost 4 bases. This CDR3 contains 15 residues. Germline CDR1 reads SGHTS; CDR2 reads YDEGEE. CDR3 sequence: CASSLKGQGSYGYTF. In DNA, the CDR3 is TGTGCCAGCAGCTTGAAGGGACAGGGCTCCTATGGCTACACCTTC. Looking up the rest from reference TRBV5-8 and TRBJ1-2 gives the full variable domain: EAGVTQSPTHLIKTRGQQATLRCSPISGHTSVYWYQQALGLGLQFLLWYDEGEERNRGNFPPRFSGRQFPNYSSELNVNALELEDSALYLCASSLKGQGSYGYTFGSGTRLTVV.

The chain recombines TRBV2 with TRBJ1-5; D uncertain. Looked up from germline, CDR1 is SNHLY and CDR2 is FYNNEI. There are 12 residues in the CDR3. V was clipped by 9 bases and J by 6 bases, with 12 bases between them. DNA for the CDR3: TGTGCCAGTGGTCTTGCGCTTCAGCCCCAGCATTTT. Its protein product is CASGLALQPQHF. Looking up the rest from reference TRBV2 and TRBJ1-5 gives the full variable domain: EPEVTQTPSHQVTQMGQEVILRCVPISNHLYFYWYRQILGQKVEFLVSFYNNEISEKSEIFDDQFSVERPDGSNFTLKIRSTKLEDSAMYFCASGLALQPQHFGDGTRLSIL.

The V gene is TRBV10-3, the J gene TRBJ2-5; unclear D gene. Trimming cost V 4 bases and J 3 bases, with 9 bases left between them. Germline CDR1 reads ENHRY; CDR2 reads SYGVKD. This CDR3 spans 13 amino acids. CDR3 loop: CAISASEEETQYF. The CDR3 coding sequence is TGTGCCATCAGTGCGAGCGAAGAAGAGACCCAGTACTTC.

V and J are TRBV18 and TRBJ2-7; D is possibly TRBD2 (5 bases). The CDR3 is 14 amino acids. Between the trimmed V and J ends, which lost 2 bases and 4 bases, there was a span of 12 bases. Germline values: CDR1 KGHSH, CDR2 LQKENI. For the CDR3, the DNA is TGTGCCAGCTCACCAGCGGGTAGCGAGTACGAGCAGTACGTC. It translates to CASSPAGSEYEQYV.

V and J are TRBV18 and TRBJ2-1; 9 positions match TRBD1. CDR1 KGHSH and CDR2 LQKENI come from the germline V gene. V gave up 2 bases and J gave up 8 bases; unmatched junction bases: 13. CDR3 length: 17 residues. In nucleotides, the CDR3 is TGTGCCAGCTCACCAGCCCCCCCGGGACAGGGAGGGTATGAGCAGTTCTTC. Translating gives CASSPAPPGQGGYEQFF.

The rearrangement joins TRBV30 to TRBJ2-5, with a weak D call TRBD1 (6 bases). The CDR3 covers 14 residues. Germline CDR1 and CDR2: GTSNPN and SVGIG (reference sequence). V lost 2 bases to trimming and J lost 5 bases, with 15 bases between them. CDR3 sequence reads: CAWSTRTVMETQYF. The CDR3, as DNA: TGTGCCTGGAGTACCCGGACAGTAATGGAGACCCAGTACTTC.

The chain uses TRBV18 and TRBJ1-1; D is undetermined. The CDR3 has 13 residues. Germline CDR1 KGHSH, CDR2 LQKENI. Trimming removed 3 bases from V and 4 bases from J, with 9 bases in between. This chain's CDR3 is CASSPKTGTEAFF. As DNA, the CDR3 is TGTGCCAGCTCACCGAAGACGGGCACTGAAGCTTTCTTT.

The chain combines TRBV18 with TRBJ2-7, with no clear D. V dropped 1 base and J dropped 0 bases, with 10 bases sitting between them. CDR1 is KGHSH, CDR2 LQKENI, per germline. The CDR3 runs 15 residues. The CDR3, as DNA: TGTGCCAGCTCACCACGGCCGACAAGCTCCTACGAGCAGTACGTC. Translating gives CASSPRPTSSYEQYV.

This rearrangement joins TRBV6-1 to TRBJ1-6; D gene unclear. The CDR3 has 15 amino acids. Per germline, CDR1 MNHNS and CDR2 SASEGT. Between the trimmed V and J ends, which lost 0 bases and 7 bases, there was a span of 10 bases. The CDR3 region has the DNA TGTGCCAGCAGTGAAGCGGCCTTCCCGAATTCACCCCTCCACTTT. This codes for CASSEAAFPNSPLHF.

This clone occurred once. The rearrangement uses TRBV20-1 and TRBJ2-3, with D maybe TRBD2 (6 bases). Germline V CDR1 and CDR2: DFQATT, SNEGSKA (reference sequence). The length of the CDR3 is 14 residues. V was trimmed by 3 bases and J by 1 base, leaving 11 bases between them. The chain's CDR3 is CSASAGRGTDTQYF. The CDR3 DNA is TGCAGTGCTAGTGCCGGGAGAGGCACAGATACGCAGTATTTT.

The rearrangement uses TRBV7-3 and TRBJ1-6; the D gene is possibly TRBD1 (5 bases). This CDR3 comprises 12 residues. CDR1 SGHTA and CDR2 FQGTGA come from the germline V gene. V dropped 4 bases and J dropped 14 bases, with 12 bases sitting between them. The CDR3 spells CASSSWGGTLHF. CDR3 sequence (DNA): TGTGCCAGCAGCTCCTGGGGGGGAACCCTCCACTTT.

This rearrangement joins TRBV28 to TRBJ1-5; D call uncertain. Between the trimmed V and J ends, which lost 3 bases and 2 bases, there was a span of 11 bases. The CDR3 has 15 amino acids. Per the germline V gene, CDR1 is MDHEN and CDR2 is SYDVKM. The CDR3 sequence: CASSLSQAGNQPQHF. In nucleotides, the CDR3 is TGTGCCAGCAGTTTGAGCCAGGCCGGCAATCAGCCCCAGCATTTT.

The chain is built from TRBV27 and TRBJ2-1; D might be TRBD2 (5 bases). CDR3 size: 18 residues. Germline CDR1 reads MNHEY; CDR2 reads SMNVEV (reference sequence). Trimming removed 3 bases from V and 2 bases from J, with 20 bases in between. Here the CDR3 reads CASSLRTLLVGTYNEQFF. Here the CDR3 DNA reads TGTGCCAGCAGTTTGAGGACCCTACTAGTAGGGACCTACAATGAGCAGTTCTTC.

The chain is built from TRBV4-2 and TRBJ2-3; 8 nucleotides match TRBD2. Germline CDR1 reads LGHNA; CDR2 reads YNFKEQ. This CDR3 has 16 amino acids. The V and J ends lost 0 bases and 5 bases, in that order; junction bases with no gene match: 7. CDR3 DNA sequence: TGTGCCAGCAGCCAAGACCCAGCGGGAGTGATAGATACGCAGTATTTT. Encoded protein: CASSQDPAGVIDTQYF.